This T cell receptor beta chain is from a study of graft-versus-host responses after intestinal transplantation. This clone has more than one count but fewer than ten. Libraries were prepared by immunoSEQ multiplex PCR; TCRdb keeps only in-frame clonotypes and omits some of them. The top ten hold over 7.5% of the sample, which has 20,000 to 25,000 clones, approximately 33% seen once. Germline V CDR1 and CDR2: SGHVS, FNYEAQ. The CDR3 has 15 amino acids. V trimming: 4 bases; J trimming: 6 bases; junction bases outside the gene matches: 9. Responders (200,000, CFSE-labeled) met 200,000 stimulators that were irradiated and violet-dye-labeled.

The sample was alloreactive CD8+ T cells from a mixed lymphocyte reaction culture, taken before intestinal transplant. Subset denoted: CFSE-low proliferating T cells sorted from roughly six-day pre-transplant mixed lymphocyte reaction (GvH or HvG direction). The chain employs TRBV7-6 and TRBJ2-1; 7 bases map to TRBD2. The TCR originated in a human patient who received an intestinal transplant. The CDR3 loop is CASSSAGVASNEQFF. CDR3 DNA: TGTGCCAGCAGCTCCGCGGGAGTAGCGAGCAATGAGCAGTTCTTC.